This T cell receptor beta chain was recorded in a study of vaccination effects on CD4 cells after COVID-19. As for the study in general: Post-vaccine draws lagged the second dose by a median of 72 days.

Culture proceeded for 10 days, and CD4+ T cells were then isolated. The person had a PCR-confirmed SARS-CoV-2 infection during March to December 2020. Two-dose vaccination with either BNT162b2 or mRNA-1273 was given to the participants. On days 3 and 7, fresh IL-2 medium replaced half the medium. Worth noting for this clone: What it binds is not known.

The CDR3 has 16 amino acids. Looked up from germline, CDR1 is MDHEN and CDR2 is SYDVKM. V was trimmed by 4 bases and J by 0 bases, leaving 13 bases between them. The data were produced by immunoSEQ multiplex PCR, yet TCRdb's version contains in-frame clones alone and is incomplete. The repertoire holds some 40,000 clones, with around 76% as singletons. This TCR was recovered from a human donor who had a prior SARS-CoV-2 infection. V usage is TRBV28 and J usage is TRBJ1-3; D possibly corresponds to TRBD1 (5 bases). Sequences were derived from CD4+ T cells from PBMCs cultured without peptide, sampled after COVID-19 vaccination. The CDR3 loop reads CASSSPTGSSGNTIYF. The CDR3 nucleotides read TGTGCCAGCAGTTCCCCAACAGGAAGCTCTGGAAACACCATATATTTT.